The 22 T cell receptor beta chains in this list originate from one sample, sequenced in a study of identical twins. A single record per CDR3 protein comes from TCRdb applying MiXCR to the 5' RACE reads. The table records about 570,000 distinct CDR3 sequences, 9.5% to 10% of them present only once. These data were also reused for a study on yellow fever vaccine responses in identical twins.

The specimen sequenced was PBMCs. Every receptor here comes from a woman younger than 35 in good health.

V and J are TRBV3-1 and TRBJ2-3; D unclear. With 0 bases removed from V and 9 bases from J, the gap between germline ends came to 10 bases. The CDR3 is 13 amino acids. Germline V gene data show CDR1 as LGHDT and CDR2 as YNNKEL (reference sequence). The CDR3 sequence: CASSQDIHPTQYF. Here the CDR3 DNA reads TGTGCCAGCAGCCAAGATATACATCCCACGCAGTATTTT.

This clonotype showed up just a few times. CDR3 residues: CASSVENEWTEAFF. In nucleotides, the CDR3 is TGTGCCAGCAGCGTAGAAAACGAGTGGACCGAAGCTTTCTTT. The rearrangement joins TRBV9 to TRBJ1-1; D remains unclear. The V end was cut by 0 bases, the J end by 8 bases, with 14 bases between. Per the germline V gene, CDR1 is SGDLS and CDR2 is YYNGEE. This CDR3 has 14 amino acids.

The CDR3 DNA reads as TGTGCCAGCAGTTTAGGAGTGGCAGGGCCGACCTATGGCTACACCTTC. Translation gives CASSLGVAGPTYGYTF. This chain links TRBV27 with TRBJ1-2; TRBD1 is a possible D gene (5 bases). CDR1 is MNHEY and CDR2 is SMNVEV in the germline V gene (reference sequence). CDR3 length equals 16 residues. The V gene lost 2 bases and the J gene lost 4 bases, with 17 bases spanning the gap.

In this sample, this clonotype turned up a few times. V is TRBV28 and J is TRBJ2-7; 12 nucleotides agree with TRBD2. This CDR3 comprises 19 residues. CDR1 is MDHEN, CDR2 SYDVKM, per germline. V shed 5 bases and J 0 bases; nucleotides not matched to a gene: 14. The CDR3 sequence is CASSKKLGLAGIRSYEQYF. For the CDR3, the DNA is TGTGCCAGCAGTAAGAAACTGGGACTAGCGGGCATACGCTCCTACGAGCAGTACTTC.

The table lists this clonotype with many counts. V is TRBV12-3 or TRBV12-4 and J is TRBJ2-2, with TRBD2 matching over 8 bases. The V and J ends lost 2 bases and 7 bases, in that order; junction bases with no gene match: 3. The CDR3 covers 14 residues. The CDR3 region has the DNA TGTGCCAGCAGTTTACTACGGGAGGGCGGGGAGCTGTTTTTT. Encoded protein: CASSLLREGGELFF.

The sample holds many counts of this clonotype. Germline is not matched at one junction end, which may reflect a read error. The chain joins TRBV29-1 to TRBJ2-7, with unresolved D. The CDR3 is 15 amino acids. Germline CDR1 SQVTM, CDR2 ANQGSEA. The CDR3 region has the DNA TGCAGCGCTGAATTACTGGACCTGAACTCCTACGAGCAGTACTTC. Translation gives CSAELLDLNSYEQYF.

This clonotype occurred a few times. The gene calls are TRBV7-9 and TRBJ2-3; D might be TRBD1 (5 bases). V was shortened by 3 bases and J by 2 bases, with 9 bases between the two germline ends. Germline V gives CDR1 SEHNR, CDR2 FQNEAQ (reference sequence). The CDR3 runs to 14 residues. CDR3 protein: CASSFPTDTDTQYF. The CDR3 DNA reads TGTGCCAGCAGCTTCCCGACAGACACAGATACGCAGTATTTT.

The genes are TRBV11-2 and TRBJ2-3; 9 nucleotides agree with TRBD1. CDR1 is SGHAT, CDR2 FQNNGV, per germline. CDR3 length equals 19 residues. V lost 5 bases, J lost 3 bases, and 18 bases stayed unmatched. CDR3 nucleotide sequence: TGTGCCAGCAGCGTCTGGATACAGGGGGCGCTTTGGATAACAGATACGCAGTATTTT. Protein product: CASSVWIQGALWITDTQYF. The full variable domain, with the rest looked up from reference TRBV11-2 and TRBJ2-3, is EAGVAQSPRYKIIEKRQSVAFWCNPISGHATLYWYQQILGQGPKLLIQFQNNGVVDDSQLPKDRFSAERLKGVDSTLKIQPAKLEDSAVYLCASSVWIQGALWITDTQYFGPGTRLTVL.

This clonotype was picked up a small number of times. V usage is TRBV12-3 or TRBV12-4 and J usage is TRBJ1-5; the D is unclear. V was shortened by 5 bases and J by 2 bases, with 10 bases between the two germline ends. The length of the CDR3 is 14 residues. CDR3 sequence reads: CASSIARGNQPQHF. The CDR3 DNA sequence: TGTGCCAGCAGTATTGCCCGTGGCAATCAGCCCCAGCATTTT.

The chain combines TRBV19 with TRBJ2-2; TRBD1 agrees at 11 bases. In germline, CDR1 is LNHDA, CDR2 SQIVND (reference sequence). The CDR3 is made up of 15 amino acids. V shed 5 bases, J shed 6 bases, and the junction held 5 bases outside the gene matches. CDR3: CASSPDRGLAGELFF. As DNA, the CDR3 is TGTGCCAGTAGTCCGGACAGGGGGCTGGCCGGGGAGCTGTTTTTT.

The genes are TRBV7-9 and TRBJ1-1; 8 positions agree with TRBD1. V lost 5 bases, J lost 1 base, and 3 bases stayed unmatched. Germline CDR1 SEHNR, CDR2 FQNEAQ (reference sequence). This CDR3 is 14 amino acids long. The CDR3 bases are TGTGCCAGCAGCAGGACAGGGACGAACACTGAAGCTTTCTTT. It is translated as CASSRTGTNTEAFF.

Many counts were recorded for this clonotype. The chain is built from TRBV4-2 and TRBJ2-5, with 10 bases matching TRBD2. The CDR3 consists of 19 residues. Germline lookup yields CDR1 LGHNA and CDR2 YNFKEQ. V was clipped by 0 bases and J by 2 bases; unmatched bases: 12. CDR3 loop: CASSQDLPRTSGRQETQYF. CDR3 DNA sequence: TGTGCCAGCAGCCAAGATCTACCTCGGACTAGCGGCCGACAAGAGACCCAGTACTTC.

The V and J genes are TRBV20-1 and TRBJ2-3; D unresolved. This CDR3 has 10 residues. Trimming removed 5 bases at V and 6 bases at J, with 6 bases between. Germline V gene data show CDR1 as DFQATT and CDR2 as SNEGSKA (reference sequence). The CDR3 DNA reads TGCAGTGCTCTAGGGGATACGCAGTATTTT. Amino acids: CSALGDTQYF.

This clonotype showed up just a few times. The chain links TRBV12-3 or TRBV12-4 to TRBJ1-4, with D possibly TRBD1 on 6 matching bases. The CDR3 has 15 amino acids. The V gene lost 6 bases and the J gene lost 8 bases, with 19 bases spanning the gap. The CDR3 loop is CASRRLGAGEEKLFF. In DNA form, the CDR3 reads TGTGCCAGCAGGAGATTGGGGGCAGGGGAAGAAAAACTGTTTTTT.

This clonotype came up many times. V and J are TRBV29-1 and TRBJ2-1, with 8 nucleotides matching TRBD2. With V trimmed by 2 bases and J by 2 bases, 5 bases remained unmatched. The CDR3 runs 15 residues. CDR1 and CDR2 from the germline V gene are SQVTM and ANQGSEA. The CDR3 spells CSVEWNSGAYNEQFF. The CDR3 DNA is TGCAGCGTTGAATGGAATAGCGGGGCCTACAATGAGCAGTTCTTC.

This clonotype showed up many times. Written as DNA, the CDR3 is TGTGCCAGCAGCTCATCGGGAGGGGGGACTGAAGCTTTCTTT. This sequence encodes CASSSSGGGTEAFF. J is TRBJ1-1 and V is TRBV7-2; D perhaps matches TRBD1 (6 bases). Germline-derived CDR1 and CDR2 are SGHTA and FQGNSA. With 4 bases removed from V and 5 bases from J, the gap between germline ends came to 14 bases. The CDR3 consists of 14 residues.

This clonotype was detected many times. V gene TRBV10-3 combines with J gene TRBJ2-2, with 9 bases identical to TRBD2. V lost 10 bases and J lost 4; bases outside the gene matches: 10. This CDR3 has 15 residues. Germline V gives CDR1 ENHRY, CDR2 SYGVKD. The CDR3 nucleotides read TGTGCCAGCCGGATAGCGGGAGAGGCCACCGGGGAGCTGTTTTTT. Translated: CASRIAGEATGELFF.

This clonotype has a count of ten or more. V gene TRBV12-3 or TRBV12-4 combines with J gene TRBJ2-5; TRBD1 matches at 7 bases. Trimming removed 6 bases from V and 2 bases from J; junction bases left unmatched: 0. This CDR3 region has 12 residues. CDR3 DNA sequence: TGTGCCAGCAGGGGACAGCAAGAGACCCAGTACTTC. Protein sequence: CASRGQQETQYF.

The V gene is TRBV12-3 or TRBV12-4, the J gene TRBJ2-7; the D gene is possibly TRBD1 (6 bases). With 7 bases removed from V and 4 bases from J, the gap between germline ends came to 11 bases. There are 12 residues in the CDR3. The CDR3 region has the DNA TGTGCCAGCACCGTAGGGGGATACGAGCAGTACTTC. Translated, it gives CASTVGGYEQYF.

This clonotype was picked up a small number of times. The V gene is TRBV12-3 or TRBV12-4, the J gene TRBJ1-2; D possibly corresponds to TRBD1 (5 bases). CDR3 size: 13 residues. V was clipped by 6 bases and J by 4 bases, with 12 bases between them. Here the CDR3 DNA reads TGTGCCAGCAGCCCTGCAGGGCTCTATGGCTACACCTTC. This codes for CASSPAGLYGYTF.

This clonotype was seen only a few times. The rearrangement uses TRBV9 and TRBJ2-3, with 12 bases that match TRBD2. The CDR3 runs 17 residues. The junction had 11 bases not matched to a gene; V was cut back by 3 bases and J by 6 bases. Germline loops: CDR1 SGDLS, CDR2 YYNGEE. The DNA for the CDR3 is TGTGCCAGCAGCGCCCAGACTCGACTAGCGGGAGACGATACGCAGTATTTT. The encoded protein is CASSAQTRLAGDDTQYF.

This clonotype was recorded a few times. The V and J genes are TRBV7-9 and TRBJ2-7; D is undetermined. Trimming pared 6 bases from V and 1 base from J, leaving 10 bases between. Looked up from germline, CDR1 is SEHNR and CDR2 is FQNEAQ (reference sequence). This CDR3 contains 13 residues. The DNA of the CDR3 is TGTGCCAGCAGTTCATTATATTCCTACGAGCAGTACTTC. Protein sequence: CASSSLYSYEQYF.